This TCR beta chain comes out of a study of T cell repertoires in cytomegalovirus infection. Turning to the study itself: HLA-B-restricted CMV epitopes that are well studied, plus recently identified HLA-C-restricted ones, were used by the study.

CDR3 length: 14 residues. CDR1 and CDR2 (germline): SGHAT, FQNNGV. Trimming left V 1 base short and J 2 bases short, with 9 bases between. This clonotype was seen a few times. Its matching antigen is unknown. In TCRdb, the reads were re-called with MiXCR into one record per CDR3 protein. This table has about 89,000 distinct CDR3 sequences, about 29% appearing once. The rearrangement uses TRBV11-2 and TRBJ2-7, with D uncertain. The input for sequencing was CD8+ T cells from cultured PBMCs, taken from culture after CMV antigen stimulation. The receptor comes from a human donor in good health (CMV status not recorded). Some clones in this sample may be carry-over from other donors' samples. CDR3 bases: TGTGCCAGCAGCTTAGTTCCACATACCTACGAGCAGTACTTC. It specifies CASSLVPHTYEQYF. The variable domain in full, with the rest retrieved from reference TRBV11-2 and TRBJ2-7, is EAGVAQSPRYKIIEKRQSVAFWCNPISGHATLYWYQQILGQGPKLLIQFQNNGVVDDSQLPKDRFSAERLKGVDSTLKIQPAKLEDSAVYLCASSLVPHTYEQYFGPGTRLTVT.